This record looks at one TCR beta chain sequence and its context. Its antigen is as yet unknown. The data were taken from a study of cytotoxic CD8 clonotypes in ibrutinib-treated CLL. Overall study: Productive templates averaged about 250,000 per sample, and productive rearrangements 94,082.

Depth targeted 1 in 200,000 to 1 in 1 million T cells, averaging 10x coverage per clonotype. Profiled with immunoSEQ multiplex PCR; TCRdb holds only in-frame clones, not every one. There are 40,000 to 60,000 clones in the sample; roughly 53% occur only once, and 30% to 35% lies in the top ten. The CDR3 extends over 15 amino acids. V dropped 6 bases and J dropped 1 base, with 13 bases sitting between them. CDR1 and CDR2 from the germline V gene are LNHDA and SQIVND (reference sequence). Study-level results: At ibrutinib response, clonality increased, and at progression it declined back toward baseline. There were differences in sampling times between sustained-remission and progressing patients.

The receptor was derived from a human donor with chronic lymphocytic leukemia. The V call is TRBV19, the J call TRBJ2-1, with D perhaps TRBD1 (5 bases). Sequencing used PBMCs, obtained after 12 months of ibrutinib treatment. CDR3 sequence: CASRLGQGSYNEQFF. The DNA for the CDR3 is TGTGCCAGTAGGCTCGGCCAGGGTTCCTACAATGAGCAGTTCTTC. Combining the CDR3 with reference TRBV19 and TRBJ2-1 gives the whole variable domain DGGITQSPKYLFRKEGQNVTLSCEQNLNHDAMYWYRQDPGQGLRLIYYSQIVNDFQKGDIAEGYSVSREKKESFPLTVTSAQKNPTAFYLCASRLGQGSYNEQFFGPGTRLTVL.